This T cell receptor (beta chain) was found in a study of blood T cell repertoires in COVID-19 (dated by TCRdb to about 2020). Context from the whole study: Collaborator samples came from the United States, Italy and Spain and covered acute and convalescent phases of COVID-19. The repertoires were released in a freely available public database meant as a resource for research on the immune response to SARS-CoV-2. Nearly every sample came with metadata listing a de-identified subject ID, COVID-19 status, age in years and sex. Where available, HLA class I and class II types were taken from metadata supplied by the sample provider and were not determined by assay-based typing. Deeply sampled blood TCRbeta repertoires from subjects exposed to, actively infected with, or recovered from COVID-19 were included in the dataset. The material from the prospective study consisted of cDNA or gDNA derived from T cells, B-cell-depleted T cells, or PBMCs. The samples were drawn from the first 160 participants of the ongoing ImmuneRACE study and from about 1,200 subjects provided by 6 global collaborators. What the research found in general, with its limitations: The quantity of clinical and demographic metadata differed by source and by participant and was supplied without curation.

The germline ends are 20 bases apart after V is trimmed by 2 bases and J by 6 bases. The germline V gene specifies ENHRY as CDR1 and SYGVKD as CDR2. The CDR3 runs 16 residues from the cysteine to the phenylalanine. CDR3 DNA only is kept here, 48 bases in frame from base 1. Whole blood was collected in K2EDTA tubes by collaborating institutions according to the institutions' own protocols. For TCRbeta analysis, collaborator samples were shipped as frozen whole blood, as isolated PBMCs, or as DNA extracted from either sample type. The immunoSEQ Assay, a bias-controlled multiplex PCR, was used to amplify TCRbeta CDR3 regions from genomic DNA. Per the original workflow: The number of nucleated cells in each sample was estimated from the amplification of reference gene primers within the assay. Sequence reads were collapsed and filtered to measure the absolute abundance of every unique TCRbeta CDR3 rearrangement. For each sample, productive Simpson clonality was calculated by taking the square root of Simpson's diversity index across productive rearrangements. TCRdb limited this immuneACCESS table to in-frame rearrangements with V and J called. A share of clones is missing; checked studies link under half to unresolved V genes, and the rest is unexplained. The V and J calls and clone size come from that table; D and trimming were worked out from the DNA. The sample table shows some 100,000 clones, and 84% are seen once. Roughly 7.9% of the sample rests with the top ten.

As concerns this clone: There is no known antigen for this receptor. No quality values exist for individual bases; no much larger clone is one base distant.

The receptor was isolated from a woman at least 80 years old with active or convalescent COVID-19. Sequenced material: peripheral blood. This chain is built from TRBV10-3 and TRBJ2-7, and perhaps TRBD1 as D gene, on 8 matching bases. The CDR3 amino acid sequence is: CAISEGGAGGLSEQYF. The bases read TGTGCCATCAGTGAGGGGGGGGCAGGGGGCTTATCCGAGCAGTACTTC.